Listed below are T cell receptor beta chains from one sample, sequenced in a study of OX40 agonist ivuxolimab in advanced cancers. Profiled with immunoSEQ multiplex PCR; TCRdb holds only in-frame clones, not every one. The sample shows around 74,000 clones, roughly 89% of them seen only once. The specimen was CD4+ or CD8+ T cells sorted from blood, collected in a trial of the OX40 agonist ivuxolimab. These receptors were collected from an adult with an advanced solid tumor such as melanoma, head and neck, liver or kidney cancer. The CDR3 runs from the conserved cysteine through the conserved F or W. D genes are given only for firm matches. Clone sizes are given selectively: once, few, many, or a class where the clone is expanded.

j_gene: TRBJ1-2; abundance: NA; v_gene: TRBV11-2; d_gene: NA; CDR3nt: TGTGCCAGCAGCTTAGGAGGGGGAGCATTGGGAGGCTACACCTTC; CDR3aa: CASSLGGGALGGYTF
j_gene: TRBJ2-2; abundance: NA; v_gene: TRBV7-8; d_gene: TRBD2; CDR3nt: TGTGCCAGCAGCGCCCGGACTAGCGCGAACACCGGGGAGCTGTTTTTT; CDR3aa: CASSARTSANTGELFF
j_gene: TRBJ2-7; abundance: few; v_gene: TRBV7-8; d_gene: NA; CDR3nt: TGTGCCAGCAGCGTGGGACGGTTCTACGAGCAGTACTTC; CDR3aa: CASSVGRFYEQYF
j_gene: TRBJ1-1; abundance: NA; v_gene: TRBV5-8; d_gene: TRBD1; CDR3nt: TGTGCCAGCAGACGGATCAGGGGGGAAGCTTTCTTT; CDR3aa: CASRRIRGEAFF
j_gene: TRBJ2-7; abundance: NA; v_gene: TRBV18; d_gene: TRBD1; CDR3nt: TGTGCCAGCTCGTCCCGGACAGGGGGGTACGAGCAGTACTTC; CDR3aa: CASSSRTGGYEQYF
j_gene: TRBJ2-7; abundance: NA; v_gene: TRBV7-2; d_gene: TRBD2; CDR3nt: TGTGCCAGCAGCTTTAAGGGACTAGCGGGCGAGCAGTACTTC; CDR3aa: CASSFKGLAGEQYF
j_gene: TRBJ2-1; abundance: NA; v_gene: TRBV10-3; d_gene: TRBD2; CDR3nt: TGTGCCATCAGTGGTCTAGCGGGAGGAAGGAGCAATGAGCAGTTCTTC; CDR3aa: CAISGLAGGRSNEQFF
j_gene: TRBJ2-3; abundance: NA; v_gene: TRBV4-2; d_gene: NA; CDR3nt: TGTGCCAGCAGCCAAGATGTTGGCGGGTATGGCTCAGATACGCAGTATTTT; CDR3aa: CASSQDVGGYGSDTQYF
j_gene: TRBJ2-5; abundance: NA; v_gene: TRBV5-4; d_gene: NA; CDR3nt: TGTGCCAGCAGCTTGGAGTCAGGGGCGGAAGAGACCCAGTACTTC; CDR3aa: CASSLESGAEETQYF
j_gene: TRBJ2-2; abundance: NA; v_gene: TRBV6-1; d_gene: NA; CDR3nt: TGTGCCAGCAGTCCGGCTACCGGGGAGCTGTTTTTT; CDR3aa: CASSPATGELFF
j_gene: TRBJ2-1; abundance: NA; v_gene: TRBV27; d_gene: TRBD1; CDR3nt: TGTGCCAGCAGTTTAAGGAGGACAGGGTGGAATGAGCAGTTCTTC; CDR3aa: CASSLRRTGWNEQFF
j_gene: TRBJ1-2; abundance: NA; v_gene: TRBV21-1; d_gene: NA; CDR3nt: TGTGCCGGAACACATGGCTACACCTTC; CDR3aa: CAGTHGYTF
j_gene: TRBJ1-4; abundance: NA; v_gene: TRBV5-1; d_gene: NA; CDR3nt: TGCGCCAGCAGCTTCCTCAGCCCGGGGGCGGACGTACTGTTTTTT; CDR3aa: CASSFLSPGADVLFF
j_gene: TRBJ2-5; abundance: NA; v_gene: TRBV28; d_gene: NA; CDR3nt: TGTGCCAGCAGGAAGAGGGTACAAGAGACCCAGTACTTC; CDR3aa: CASRKRVQETQYF
j_gene: TRBJ1-6; abundance: NA; v_gene: TRBV4-1; d_gene: NA; CDR3nt: TGCGCCAGCAGCCAAGAACCCAGGTCACCCCTCCACTTT; CDR3aa: CASSQEPRSPLHF
j_gene: TRBJ1-4; abundance: NA; v_gene: TRBV2; d_gene: NA; CDR3nt: TGTGCCAGCAGATACCAGGGAGGGAATGAAAAACTGTTTTTT; CDR3aa: CASRYQGGNEKLFF